The 9 T cell receptor beta chains below come from one sample, sequenced in a study of blood T cell repertoires in COVID-19. This table comes from immunoSEQ multiplex PCR, and its TCRdb copy is limited to in-frame clones, with some not included. The data contain 300,000 to 400,000 clones, roughly 89% of them singletons. Sequences were obtained from PBMCs or T cells enriched from blood (not recorded which). The receptors derive from a man aged 60-69 years who had recovered from COVID-19.

The chain uses TRBV7-3 and TRBJ1-5; the D gene is possibly TRBD1 (6 bases). The V gene lost 2 bases and the J gene lost 5 bases, with 13 bases spanning the gap. The CDR3 spans 15 residues. Germline CDR1 and CDR2: SGHTA and FQGTGA. The CDR3 region is CASSLGTGLDQPQHF. Written as DNA, the CDR3 is TGTGCCAGCAGCTTAGGTACAGGGCTTGATCAGCCCCAGCATTTT. Drawing the rest from reference TRBV7-3 and TRBJ1-5, the complete variable domain is GAGVSQTPSNKVTEKGKYVELRCDPISGHTALYWYRQSLGQGPEFLIYFQGTGAADDSGLPNDRFFAVRPEGSVSTLKIQRTERGDSAVYLCASSLGTGLDQPQHFGDGTRLSIL.

This clone was counted a few times. The gene calls are TRBV5-1 and TRBJ1-6; 7 bases fit TRBD1. After removal of 4 bases from V and 9 bases from J, the junction contained 10 bases not matched to a gene. The CDR3 runs 15 residues. Per the germline V gene, CDR1 is SGHRS and CDR2 is YFSETQ. This CDR3 is CASSVTGTVASPLHF. The CDR3 nucleotides read TGCGCCAGCAGCGTTACCGGGACAGTGGCTTCACCCCTCCACTTT. Looking up the rest from reference TRBV5-1 and TRBJ1-6 gives the full variable domain: KAGVTQTPRYLIKTRGQQVTLSCSPISGHRSVSWYQQTPGQGLQFLFEYFSETQRNKGNFPGRFSGRQFSNSRSEMNVSTLELGDSALYLCASSVTGTVASPLHFGNGTRLTVT.

The chain combines TRBV19 with TRBJ1-1; 8 positions match TRBD1. This CDR3 has 19 amino acids. CDR1 is LNHDA, CDR2 SQIVND, per germline (reference sequence). The ends lost 0 bases at V and 6 bases at J; junction bases unmatched: 18. CDR3 loop: CASSIDRPGQGQADPEAFF. Here the CDR3 DNA reads TGTGCCAGTAGTATAGACCGTCCGGGGCAGGGACAGGCGGACCCTGAAGCTTTCTTT.

CDR3 nucleotide sequence: TGTGCCAGCAGTTGGAGACAGGGGGCCTCCCCCTCCCCCGGGGAGCTGTTTTTT. This translates into CASSWRQGASPSPGELFF. The rearrangement joins TRBV27 to TRBJ2-2, with 10 bases fitting TRBD1. V lost 4 bases to trimming and J lost 6 bases; unmatched junction nucleotides: 14. The CDR3 is made up of 18 amino acids. The germline CDR1 and CDR2 sequences are MNHEY and SMNVEV (reference sequence).

A word on this clone: At one of its ends the junction is not consistent with the germline gene, which may arise from a read error. This rearrangement joins TRBV7-7 to TRBJ2-7, with TRBD1 identical over 7 bases. Germline lookup yields CDR1 SSHAT and CDR2 FNYEAQ (reference sequence). The CDR3 length is 15 residues. The CDR3 loop is CASSPGLQGYYEQYF. CDR3 sequence (DNA): TGTGCTAGCAGCCCAGGCCTACAGGGGTATTACGAGCAGTACTTC.

The rearrangement joins TRBV9 to TRBJ2-7; possibly TRBD1 for D (5 bases). Trimming removed 4 bases at V and 6 bases at J, with 20 bases between. Germline values: CDR1 SGDLS, CDR2 YYNGEE. The CDR3 length is 15 residues. CDR3 loop: CASSSQTALTTEQYF. The CDR3 region has the DNA TGTGCCAGCAGCTCCCAGACAGCGCTAACTACCGAGCAGTACTTC.

V usage is TRBV19 and J usage is TRBJ1-2; 8 positions agree with TRBD1. The CDR3 is 17 amino acids. The V gene end was trimmed by 3 bases and the J gene end by 6 bases; junction bases not matched to a gene: 15. Germline V CDR1 and CDR2: LNHDA, SQIVND (reference sequence). CDR3 region: CASSIPGQGMRMDGYTF. The CDR3 coding sequence is TGTGCCAGTAGTATCCCCGGACAGGGTATGAGGATGGATGGCTACACCTTC.

The chain joins TRBV18 to TRBJ2-3; 7 bases map to TRBD2. Germline V CDR1 and CDR2: KGHSH, LQKENI. The trim removed 4 bases at V and 1 base at J, leaving 11 bases unmatched. The CDR3 loop spans 17 amino acids. The CDR3 sequence is CASSLTGTTSGTDTQYF. In DNA form, the CDR3 reads TGTGCCAGCTCACTTACCGGGACTACCTCTGGCACAGATACGCAGTATTTT.

The chain is built from TRBV28 and TRBJ2-2, with TRBD1 identical over 8 bases. The CDR3 runs to 16 residues. The ends lost 4 bases at V and 5 bases at J; junction bases unmatched: 9. CDR1 and CDR2 from the germline V gene are MDHEN and SYDVKM. CDR3 nucleotide sequence: TGTGCCAGCAGTTCCCGCCAGGGGGCTTTAACCGGGGAGCTGTTTTTT. Its protein is CASSSRQGALTGELFF.